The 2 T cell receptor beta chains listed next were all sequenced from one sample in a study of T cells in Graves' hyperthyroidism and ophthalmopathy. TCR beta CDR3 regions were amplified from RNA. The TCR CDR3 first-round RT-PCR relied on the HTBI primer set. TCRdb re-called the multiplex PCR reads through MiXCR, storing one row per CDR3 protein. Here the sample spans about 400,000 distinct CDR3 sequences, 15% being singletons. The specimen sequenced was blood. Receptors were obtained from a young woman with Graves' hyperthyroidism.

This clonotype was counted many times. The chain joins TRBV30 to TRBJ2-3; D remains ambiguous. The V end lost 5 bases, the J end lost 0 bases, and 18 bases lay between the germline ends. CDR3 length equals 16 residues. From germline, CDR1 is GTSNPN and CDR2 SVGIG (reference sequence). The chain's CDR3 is CAWAYPGSVSTDTQYF. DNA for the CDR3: TGTGCCTGGGCCTATCCTGGGTCCGTTAGCACAGATACGCAGTATTTT.

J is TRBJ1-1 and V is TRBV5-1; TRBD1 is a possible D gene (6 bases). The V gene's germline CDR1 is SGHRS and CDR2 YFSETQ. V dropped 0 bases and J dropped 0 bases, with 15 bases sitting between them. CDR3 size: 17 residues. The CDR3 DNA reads TGCGCCAGCAGCTTGGCCTACCCCGGACAGATGAACACTGAAGCTTTCTTT. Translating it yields CASSLAYPGQMNTEAFF.